This T cell receptor (beta chain) originates from a study of PD-1 blockade in classical Hodgkin lymphoma. Clones were read by immunoSEQ multiplex PCR, and TCRdb kept only the in-frame ones, dropping some. The sample has thousands of clones, 73% seen once. Time point: cycle 4 day 1 (C4D1), after 6 weeks of nivolumab. Patients all relapsed after autologous stem cell transplantation, and there was variation in brentuximab vedotin exposure. CD8+ T cell isolation from thawed PBMCs was performed by magnetic negative selection. Complete response, partial response or progressive disease made up the best responses. The study's findings and limits: Exclusion applied to patients who initiated nivolumab less than 1 year following ASCT. As was reported, newly diagnosed patients showed lower baseline TCR diversity than healthy donors did.

This clone appeared a few times. The antigen is unknown. This CDR3 spans 16 amino acids. Germline V gene data show CDR1 as SGHVS and CDR2 as FQNEAQ. V gave up 5 bases and J gave up 4 bases, with 18 bases separating them. The receptor was derived from a human donor with classical Hodgkin lymphoma. The chain couples TRBV7-8 to TRBJ1-5, with TRBD1 as a possible D gene (6 bases). The starting material was CD8+ T cells from blood, obtained before the fourth cycle of nivolumab. In nucleotides, the CDR3 is TGTGCCAGCAGCATCAGGGACACAGGGAAGAATCAGCCCCAGCATTTT. This encodes CASSIRDTGKNQPQHF.